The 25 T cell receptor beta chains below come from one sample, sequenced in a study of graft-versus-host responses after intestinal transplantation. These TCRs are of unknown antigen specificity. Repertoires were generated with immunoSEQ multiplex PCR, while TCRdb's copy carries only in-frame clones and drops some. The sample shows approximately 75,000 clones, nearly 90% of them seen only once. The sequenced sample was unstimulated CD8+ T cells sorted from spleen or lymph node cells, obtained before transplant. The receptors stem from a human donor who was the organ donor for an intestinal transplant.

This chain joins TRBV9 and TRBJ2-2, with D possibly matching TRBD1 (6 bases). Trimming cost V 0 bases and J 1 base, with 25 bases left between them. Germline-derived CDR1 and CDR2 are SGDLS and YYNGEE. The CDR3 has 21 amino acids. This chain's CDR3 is CASSVDVSAVFQGRNTGELFF. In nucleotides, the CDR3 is TGTGCCAGCAGCGTAGATGTCTCCGCAGTTTTCCAGGGGCGGAACACCGGGGAGCTGTTTTTT.

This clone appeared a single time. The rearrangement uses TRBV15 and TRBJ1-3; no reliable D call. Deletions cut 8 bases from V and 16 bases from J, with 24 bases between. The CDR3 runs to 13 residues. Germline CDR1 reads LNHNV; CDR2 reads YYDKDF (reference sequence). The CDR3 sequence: CATWESSNVGLYF. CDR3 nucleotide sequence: TGTGCCACCTGGGAGAGTTCGAACGTTGGTTTGTATTTT.

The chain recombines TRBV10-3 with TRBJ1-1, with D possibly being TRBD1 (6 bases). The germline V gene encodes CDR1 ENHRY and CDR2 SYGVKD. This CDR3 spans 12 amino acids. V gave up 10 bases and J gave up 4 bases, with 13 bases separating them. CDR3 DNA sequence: TGTGCCAGTCGACAGGTGGGCACTGAAGCTTTCTTT. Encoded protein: CASRQVGTEAFF.

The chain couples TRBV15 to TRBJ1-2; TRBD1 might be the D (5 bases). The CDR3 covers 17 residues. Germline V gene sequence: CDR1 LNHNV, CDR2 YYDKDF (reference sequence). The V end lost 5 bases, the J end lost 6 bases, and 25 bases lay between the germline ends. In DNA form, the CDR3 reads TGTGCCACCAGCGCTACGCGACTCCCACAGGCGATCCATGGCTACACCTTC. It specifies CATSATRLPQAIHGYTF. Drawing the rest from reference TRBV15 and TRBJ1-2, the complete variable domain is DAMVIQNPRYQVTQFGKPVTLSCSQTLNHNVMYWYQQKSSQAPKLLFHYYDKDFNNEADTPDNFQSRRPNTSFCFLDIRSPGLGDTAMYLCATSATRLPQAIHGYTFGSGTRLTVV.

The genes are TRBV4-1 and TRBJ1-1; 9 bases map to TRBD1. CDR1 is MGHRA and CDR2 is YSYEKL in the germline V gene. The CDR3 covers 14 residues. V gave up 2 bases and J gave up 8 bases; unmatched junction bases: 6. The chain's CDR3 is CASSQKGQGREAFF. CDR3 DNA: TGCGCCAGCAGCCAAAAGGGACAGGGTAGAGAAGCTTTCTTT.

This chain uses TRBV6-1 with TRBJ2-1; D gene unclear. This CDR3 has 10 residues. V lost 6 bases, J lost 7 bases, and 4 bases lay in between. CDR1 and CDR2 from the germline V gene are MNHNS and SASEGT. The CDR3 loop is CASRQNEQFF. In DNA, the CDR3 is TGTGCCAGCAGACAAAATGAGCAGTTCTTC.

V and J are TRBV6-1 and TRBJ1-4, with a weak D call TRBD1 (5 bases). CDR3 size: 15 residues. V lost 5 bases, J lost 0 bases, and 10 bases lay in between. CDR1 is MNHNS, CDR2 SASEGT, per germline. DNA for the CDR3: TGTGCCAGCAGTAGACAGCCCGCAACTAATGAAAAACTGTTTTTT. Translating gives CASSRQPATNEKLFF.

The CDR3 is CASSFRDRVGQPQHF. The CDR3, as DNA: TGTGCCAGCAGCTTCCGGGACAGGGTTGGCCAGCCCCAGCATTTT. V is TRBV7-2 and J is TRBJ1-5; TRBD1 matches at 9 bases. The CDR3 loop spans 15 amino acids. CDR1 and CDR2 from the germline V gene are SGHTA and FQGNSA. J gave up 7 bases and V 3 bases, and 7 bases lay outside the gene matches. The entire variable domain, with the rest obtained from reference TRBV7-2 and TRBJ1-5, is as follows: GAGVSQSPSNKVTEKGKDVELRCDPISGHTALYWYRQSLGQGLEFLIYFQGNSAPDKSGLPSDRFSAERTGGSVSTLTIQRTQQEDSAVYLCASSFRDRVGQPQHFGDGTRLSIL.

This chain's CDR3 is CASSTGTGGTEAFF. The CDR3 coding sequence is TGTGCCAGCAGTACCGGGACAGGGGGCACTGAAGCTTTCTTT. This chain uses TRBV9 with TRBJ1-1; TRBD1 matches 11 bases. Germline CDR1 and CDR2: SGDLS and YYNGEE. Trimming cost V 5 bases and J 4 bases; bases outside gene matches: 4. The CDR3 has 14 residues.

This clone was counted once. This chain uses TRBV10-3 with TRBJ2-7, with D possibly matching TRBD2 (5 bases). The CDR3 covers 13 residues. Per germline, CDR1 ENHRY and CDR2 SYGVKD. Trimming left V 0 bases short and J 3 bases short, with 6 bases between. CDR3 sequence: CAISESRDYEQYV. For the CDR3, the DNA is TGTGCCATCAGTGAGTCGAGGGACTACGAGCAGTACGTC.

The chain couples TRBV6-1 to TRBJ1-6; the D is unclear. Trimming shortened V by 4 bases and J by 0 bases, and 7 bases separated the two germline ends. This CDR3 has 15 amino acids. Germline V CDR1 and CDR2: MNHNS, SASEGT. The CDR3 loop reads CASSGESSYNSPLHF. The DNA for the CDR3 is TGTGCCAGCAGTGGAGAAAGCTCCTATAATTCACCCCTCCACTTT.

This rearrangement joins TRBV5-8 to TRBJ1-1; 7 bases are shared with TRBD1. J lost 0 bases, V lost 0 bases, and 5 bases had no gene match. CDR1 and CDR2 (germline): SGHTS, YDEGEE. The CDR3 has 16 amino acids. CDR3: CASSLDPGTVNTEAFF. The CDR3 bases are TGTGCCAGCAGCTTGGACCCGGGGACAGTGAACACTGAAGCTTTCTTT.

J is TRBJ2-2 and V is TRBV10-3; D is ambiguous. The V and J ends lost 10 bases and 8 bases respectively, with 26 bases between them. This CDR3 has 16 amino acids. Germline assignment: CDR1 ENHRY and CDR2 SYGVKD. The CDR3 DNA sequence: TGTGCCACCAACTGGAACTATGACCGAACACCGGGGGAGCTGTTTTTT. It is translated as CATNWNYDRTPGELFF.

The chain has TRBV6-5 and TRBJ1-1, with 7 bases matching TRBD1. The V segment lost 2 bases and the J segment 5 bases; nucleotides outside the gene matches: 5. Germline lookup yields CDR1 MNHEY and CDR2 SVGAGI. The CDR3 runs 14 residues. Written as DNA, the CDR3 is TGTGCCAGCAGTTACGAGACAGGGACAACTGAAGCTTTCTTT. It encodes CASSYETGTTEAFF.

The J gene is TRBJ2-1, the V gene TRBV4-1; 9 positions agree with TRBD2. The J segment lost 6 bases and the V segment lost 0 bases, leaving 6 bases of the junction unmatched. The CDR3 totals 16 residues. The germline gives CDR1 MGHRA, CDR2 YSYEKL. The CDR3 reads CASSQDSGGGGNEQFF. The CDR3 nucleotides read TGCGCCAGCAGCCAAGATAGCGGCGGGGGGGGCAATGAGCAGTTCTTC.

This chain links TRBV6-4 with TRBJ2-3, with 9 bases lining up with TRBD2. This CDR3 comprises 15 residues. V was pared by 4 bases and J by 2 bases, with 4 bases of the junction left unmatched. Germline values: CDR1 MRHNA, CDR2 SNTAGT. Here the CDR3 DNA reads TGTGCCAGCAGTGCCACTAGCGGGTACACAGATACGCAGTATTTT. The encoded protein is CASSATSGYTDTQYF.

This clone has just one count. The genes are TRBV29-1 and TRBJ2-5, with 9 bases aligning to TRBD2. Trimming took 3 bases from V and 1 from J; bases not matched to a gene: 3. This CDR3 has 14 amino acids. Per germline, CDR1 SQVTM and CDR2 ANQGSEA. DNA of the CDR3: TGCAGCGTTGATGGTAGCGGGAGCCAAGAGACCCAGTACTTC. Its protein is CSVDGSGSQETQYF.

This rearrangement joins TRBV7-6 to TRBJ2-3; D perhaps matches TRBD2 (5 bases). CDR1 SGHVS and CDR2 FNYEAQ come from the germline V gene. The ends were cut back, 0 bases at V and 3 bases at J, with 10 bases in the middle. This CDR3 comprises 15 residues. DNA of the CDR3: TGTGCCAGCAGCTTAGCAGGAGGTTCGACAGATACGCAGTATTTT. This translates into CASSLAGGSTDTQYF.

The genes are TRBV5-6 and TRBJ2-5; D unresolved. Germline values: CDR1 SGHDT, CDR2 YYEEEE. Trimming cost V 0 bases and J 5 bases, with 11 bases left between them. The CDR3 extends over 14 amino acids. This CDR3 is CASSLVLSRETQYF. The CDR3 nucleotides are TGTGCCAGCAGCTTGGTTCTGTCGCGGGAGACCCAGTACTTC.

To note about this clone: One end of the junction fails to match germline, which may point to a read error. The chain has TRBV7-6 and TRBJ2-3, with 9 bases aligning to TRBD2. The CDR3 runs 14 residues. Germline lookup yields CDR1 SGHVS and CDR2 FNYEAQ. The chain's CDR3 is CATSPSGELDTQYF. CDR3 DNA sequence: TGTGCCACCAGCCCTAGCGGGGAATTGGATACGCAGTATTTT.

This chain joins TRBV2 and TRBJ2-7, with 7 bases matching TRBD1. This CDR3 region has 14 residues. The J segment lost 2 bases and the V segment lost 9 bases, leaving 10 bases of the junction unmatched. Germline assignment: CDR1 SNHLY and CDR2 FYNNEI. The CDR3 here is CARKQGSGPYEQYV. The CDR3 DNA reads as TGTGCCAGGAAACAGGGGAGCGGTCCCTACGAGCAGTACGTC.

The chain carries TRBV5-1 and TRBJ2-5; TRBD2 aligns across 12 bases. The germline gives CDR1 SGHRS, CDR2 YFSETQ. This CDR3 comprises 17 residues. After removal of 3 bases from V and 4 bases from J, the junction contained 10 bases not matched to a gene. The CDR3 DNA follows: TGCGCCAGCAGCTCGGCCCCTAGCGGGGGGGCCCCAGAGACCCAGTACTTC. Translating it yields CASSSAPSGGAPETQYF.

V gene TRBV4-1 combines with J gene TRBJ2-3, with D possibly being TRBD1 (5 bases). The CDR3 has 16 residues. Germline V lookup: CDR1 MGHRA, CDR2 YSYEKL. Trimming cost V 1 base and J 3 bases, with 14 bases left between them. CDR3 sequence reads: CASSQGQTPRTDTQYF. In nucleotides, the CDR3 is TGCGCCAGCAGCCAAGGACAGACTCCTAGGACAGATACGCAGTATTTT.

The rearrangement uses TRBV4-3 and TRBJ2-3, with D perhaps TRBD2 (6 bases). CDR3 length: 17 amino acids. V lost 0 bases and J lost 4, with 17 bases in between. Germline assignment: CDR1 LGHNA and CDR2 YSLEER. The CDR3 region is CASSQDRDWIGPDTQYF. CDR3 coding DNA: TGCGCCAGCAGCCAAGATAGGGACTGGATAGGGCCAGATACGCAGTATTTT.

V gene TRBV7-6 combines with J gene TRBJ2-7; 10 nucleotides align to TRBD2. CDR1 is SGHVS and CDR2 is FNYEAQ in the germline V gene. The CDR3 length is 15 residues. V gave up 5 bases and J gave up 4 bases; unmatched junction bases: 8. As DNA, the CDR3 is TGTGCCAGCAGCCTTATAGCGGGGGGTTTTTACGAGCAGTACGTC. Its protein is CASSLIAGGFYEQYV.